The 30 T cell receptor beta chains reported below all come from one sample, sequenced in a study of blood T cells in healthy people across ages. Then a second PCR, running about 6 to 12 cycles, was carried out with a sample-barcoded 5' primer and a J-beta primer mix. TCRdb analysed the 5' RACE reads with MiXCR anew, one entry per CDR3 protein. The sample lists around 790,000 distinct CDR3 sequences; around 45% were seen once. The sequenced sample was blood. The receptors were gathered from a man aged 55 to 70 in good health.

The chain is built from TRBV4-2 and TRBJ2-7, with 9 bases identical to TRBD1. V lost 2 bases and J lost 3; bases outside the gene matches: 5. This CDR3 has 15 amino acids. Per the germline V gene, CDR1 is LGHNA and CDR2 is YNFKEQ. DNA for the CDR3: TGTGCCAGCAGCCAATCCGGGACAGGGAGCTACGAGCAGTACTTC. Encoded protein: CASSQSGTGSYEQYF.

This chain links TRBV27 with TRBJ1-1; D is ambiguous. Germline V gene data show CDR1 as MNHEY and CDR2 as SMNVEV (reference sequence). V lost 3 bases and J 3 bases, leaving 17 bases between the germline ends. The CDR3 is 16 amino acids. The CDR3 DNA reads TGTGCCAGCAGTTTCCAGCAGGTCGTGTGGCACACTGAAGCTTTCTTT. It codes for CASSFQQVVWHTEAFF.

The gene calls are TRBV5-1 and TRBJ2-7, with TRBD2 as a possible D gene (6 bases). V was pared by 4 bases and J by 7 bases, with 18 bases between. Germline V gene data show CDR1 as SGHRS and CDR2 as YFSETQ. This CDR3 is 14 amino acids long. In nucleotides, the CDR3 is TGCGCCAGCAGCCGCGGGATATCGAGGGATGAGCAGTACTTC. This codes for CASSRGISRDEQYF.

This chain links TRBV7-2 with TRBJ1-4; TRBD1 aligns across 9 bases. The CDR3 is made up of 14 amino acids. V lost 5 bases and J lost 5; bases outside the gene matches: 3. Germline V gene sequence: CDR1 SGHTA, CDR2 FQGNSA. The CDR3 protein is CASSVGQGNEKLFF. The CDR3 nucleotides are TGTGCCAGCAGCGTGGGACAGGGAAATGAAAAACTGTTTTTT.

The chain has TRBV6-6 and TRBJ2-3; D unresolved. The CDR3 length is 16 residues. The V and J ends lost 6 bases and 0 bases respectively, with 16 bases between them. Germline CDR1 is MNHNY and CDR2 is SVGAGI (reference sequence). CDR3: CASRYSGPTSTDTQYF. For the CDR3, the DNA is TGTGCCAGCAGGTACAGTGGACCCACTAGCACAGATACGCAGTATTTT.

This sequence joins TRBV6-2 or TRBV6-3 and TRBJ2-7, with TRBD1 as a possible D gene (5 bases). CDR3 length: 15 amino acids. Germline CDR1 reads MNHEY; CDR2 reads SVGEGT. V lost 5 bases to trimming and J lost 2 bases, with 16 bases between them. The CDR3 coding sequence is TGTGCCAGCAGTGCCCTAGACAGCGATACCTACGAGCAGTACTTC. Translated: CASSALDSDTYEQYF.

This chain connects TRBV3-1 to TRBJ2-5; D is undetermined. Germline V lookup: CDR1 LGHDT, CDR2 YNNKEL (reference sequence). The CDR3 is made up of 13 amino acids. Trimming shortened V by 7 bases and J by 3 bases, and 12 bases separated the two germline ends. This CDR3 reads CASTSHEKETQYF. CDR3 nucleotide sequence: TGTGCCAGCACCTCACACGAAAAAGAGACCCAGTACTTC.

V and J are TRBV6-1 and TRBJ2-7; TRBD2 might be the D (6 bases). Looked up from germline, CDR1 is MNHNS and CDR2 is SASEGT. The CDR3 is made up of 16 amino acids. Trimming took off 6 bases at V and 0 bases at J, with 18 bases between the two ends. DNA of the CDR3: TGTGCCAGCAGATATGTTACCGGGACTGACTCCTACGAGCAGTACTTC. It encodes CASRYVTGTDSYEQYF.

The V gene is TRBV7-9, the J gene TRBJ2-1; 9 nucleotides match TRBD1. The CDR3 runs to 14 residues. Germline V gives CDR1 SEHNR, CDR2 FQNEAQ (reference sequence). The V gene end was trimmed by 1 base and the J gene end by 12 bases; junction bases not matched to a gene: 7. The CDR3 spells CASSLGTGEGVQFF. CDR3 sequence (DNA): TGTGCCAGCAGCTTAGGGACAGGGGAGGGTGTGCAGTTCTTC.

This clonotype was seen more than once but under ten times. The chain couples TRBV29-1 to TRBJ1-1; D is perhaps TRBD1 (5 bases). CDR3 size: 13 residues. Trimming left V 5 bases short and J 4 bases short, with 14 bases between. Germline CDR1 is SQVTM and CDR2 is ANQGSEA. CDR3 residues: CSVTGGVGTEAFF. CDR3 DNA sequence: TGCAGCGTTACCGGGGGGGTGGGCACTGAAGCTTTCTTT.

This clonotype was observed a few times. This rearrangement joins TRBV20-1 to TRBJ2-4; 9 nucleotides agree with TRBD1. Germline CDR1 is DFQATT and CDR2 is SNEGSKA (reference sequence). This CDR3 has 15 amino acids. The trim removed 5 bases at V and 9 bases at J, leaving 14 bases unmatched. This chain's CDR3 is CSAAPGQGSAGIQYF. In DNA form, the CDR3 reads TGCAGTGCTGCTCCGGGACAGGGATCGGCTGGCATTCAGTACTTC.

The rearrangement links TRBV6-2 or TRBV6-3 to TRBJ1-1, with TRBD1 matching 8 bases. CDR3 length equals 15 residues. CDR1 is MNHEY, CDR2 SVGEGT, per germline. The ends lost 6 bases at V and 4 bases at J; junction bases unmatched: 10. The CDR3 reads CASRPRGQVGTEAFF. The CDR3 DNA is TGTGCCAGCAGACCAAGGGGACAGGTTGGCACTGAAGCTTTCTTT.

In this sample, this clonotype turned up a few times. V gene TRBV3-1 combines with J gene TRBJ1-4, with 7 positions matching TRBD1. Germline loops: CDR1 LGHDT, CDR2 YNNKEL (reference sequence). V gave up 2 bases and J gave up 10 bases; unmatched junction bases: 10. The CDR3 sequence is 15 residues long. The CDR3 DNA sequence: TGTGCCAGCAGCCAACAAACAGGGGTTATCGGAAAACTGTTTTTT. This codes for CASSQQTGVIGKLFF.

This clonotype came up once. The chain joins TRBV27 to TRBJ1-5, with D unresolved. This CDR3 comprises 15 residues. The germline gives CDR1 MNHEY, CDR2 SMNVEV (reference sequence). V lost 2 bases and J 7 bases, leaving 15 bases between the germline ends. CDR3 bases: TGTGCCAGCAGTTTAGATTGGCGGGGAGGCCAGCCCCAGCATTTT. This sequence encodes CASSLDWRGGQPQHF.

The CDR3 reads CASSYNPGQGMYGYTF. CDR3 DNA: TGTGCCAGCAGTTACAACCCGGGACAGGGGATGTATGGCTACACCTTC. The chain uses TRBV6-5 and TRBJ1-2, with 10 bases that match TRBD1. Germline CDR1 and CDR2: MNHEY and SVGAGI. V shed 2 bases, J shed 5 bases, and the junction held 8 bases outside the gene matches. This CDR3 has 16 residues.

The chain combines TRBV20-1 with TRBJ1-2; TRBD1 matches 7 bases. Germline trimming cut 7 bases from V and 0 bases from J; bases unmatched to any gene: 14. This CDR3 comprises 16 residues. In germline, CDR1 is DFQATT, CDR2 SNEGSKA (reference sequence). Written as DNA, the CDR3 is TGCAGTGTGCGGGGGCGCAGGGGGACAACTAACTATGGCTACACCTTC. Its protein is CSVRGRRGTTNYGYTF.

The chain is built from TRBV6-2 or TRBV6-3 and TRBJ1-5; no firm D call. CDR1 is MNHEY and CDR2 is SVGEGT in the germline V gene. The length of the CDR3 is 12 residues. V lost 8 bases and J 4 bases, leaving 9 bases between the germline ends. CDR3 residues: CASALPNQPQHF. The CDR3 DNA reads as TGTGCCAGCGCTTTACCAAATCAGCCCCAGCATTTT.

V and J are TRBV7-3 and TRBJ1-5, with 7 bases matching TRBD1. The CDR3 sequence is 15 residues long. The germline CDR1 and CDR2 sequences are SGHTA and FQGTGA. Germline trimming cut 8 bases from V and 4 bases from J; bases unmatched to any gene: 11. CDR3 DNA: TGTGCCAGCGAGGACAGGTCAAAGAGAAATCAGCCCCAGCATTTT. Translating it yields CASEDRSKRNQPQHF.

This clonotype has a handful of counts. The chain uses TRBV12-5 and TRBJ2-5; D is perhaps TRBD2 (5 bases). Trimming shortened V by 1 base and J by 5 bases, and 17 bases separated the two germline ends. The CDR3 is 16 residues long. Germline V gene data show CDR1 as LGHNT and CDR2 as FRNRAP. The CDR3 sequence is CASGLGRWASTETQYF. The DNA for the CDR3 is TGTGCTAGTGGTTTGGGGCGTTGGGCTAGCACGGAGACCCAGTACTTC.

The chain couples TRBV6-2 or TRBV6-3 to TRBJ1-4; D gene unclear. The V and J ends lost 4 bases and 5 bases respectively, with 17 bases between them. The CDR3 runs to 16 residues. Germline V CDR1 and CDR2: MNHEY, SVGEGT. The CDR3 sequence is CASSSPDPPPNEKLFF. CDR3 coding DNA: TGTGCCAGCAGTTCCCCGGACCCTCCTCCGAATGAAAAACTGTTTTTT.

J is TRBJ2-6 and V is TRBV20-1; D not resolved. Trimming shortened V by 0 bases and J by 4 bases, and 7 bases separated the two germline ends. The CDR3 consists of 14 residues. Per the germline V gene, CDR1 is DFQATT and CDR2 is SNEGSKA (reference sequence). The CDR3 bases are TGCAGTGCTAGAGACATCGCCGGGGCCAACGTCCTGACTTTC. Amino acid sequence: CSARDIAGANVLTF.

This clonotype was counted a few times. The CDR3 spells CASSQEQDKTSHTNYGYTF. DNA for the CDR3: TGCGCCAGCAGCCAAGAACAGGACAAGACTTCTCATACTAACTATGGCTACACCTTC. The chain carries TRBV4-3 and TRBJ1-2; tentative D call: TRBD1 (5 bases). This CDR3 is built from 19 residues. With 0 bases removed from V and 0 bases from J, the gap between germline ends came to 20 bases. Germline-derived CDR1 and CDR2 are LGHNA and YSLEER.

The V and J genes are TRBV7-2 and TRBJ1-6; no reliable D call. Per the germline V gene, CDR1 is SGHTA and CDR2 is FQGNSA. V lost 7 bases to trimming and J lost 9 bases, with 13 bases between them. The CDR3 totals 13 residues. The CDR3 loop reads CASTPRVGSPLHF. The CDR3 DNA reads TGTGCCAGCACCCCAAGGGTGGGTTCACCCCTCCACTTT.

CDR3 coding DNA: TGCGCCAGCAGCCAAGAGTGGACGGGACAGGGGAAAGGGGTTCGGGAGCTGTTTTTT. This codes for CASSQEWTGQGKGVRELFF. The chain combines TRBV4-1 with TRBJ2-2; 10 positions match TRBD1. J gave up 9 bases and V 0 bases, and 16 bases lay outside the gene matches. The V gene's germline CDR1 is MGHRA and CDR2 YSYEKL. The CDR3 is 19 residues long.

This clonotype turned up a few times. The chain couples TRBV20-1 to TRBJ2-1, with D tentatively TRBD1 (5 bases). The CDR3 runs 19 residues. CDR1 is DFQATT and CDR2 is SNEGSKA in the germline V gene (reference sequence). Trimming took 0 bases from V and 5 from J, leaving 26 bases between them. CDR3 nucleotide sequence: TGCAGTGCTAGAGATCTCTTCAGGGCGTTATTGGACACTAACAATGAGCAGTTCTTC. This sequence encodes CSARDLFRALLDTNNEQFF.

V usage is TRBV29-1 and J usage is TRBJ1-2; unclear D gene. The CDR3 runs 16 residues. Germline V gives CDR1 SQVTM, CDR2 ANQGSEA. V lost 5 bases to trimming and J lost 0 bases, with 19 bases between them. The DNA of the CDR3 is TGCAGCGTTTCCGGCGTCAACTCGTTTGCTAACTATGGCTACACCTTC. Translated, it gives CSVSGVNSFANYGYTF.

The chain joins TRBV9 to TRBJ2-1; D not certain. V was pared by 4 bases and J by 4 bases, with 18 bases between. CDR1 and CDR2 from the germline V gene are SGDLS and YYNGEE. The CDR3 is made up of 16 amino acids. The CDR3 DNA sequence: TGTGCCAGCAGCCCACGCCGCGGTGATTCTTACAATGAGCAGTTCTTC. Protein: CASSPRRGDSYNEQFF.

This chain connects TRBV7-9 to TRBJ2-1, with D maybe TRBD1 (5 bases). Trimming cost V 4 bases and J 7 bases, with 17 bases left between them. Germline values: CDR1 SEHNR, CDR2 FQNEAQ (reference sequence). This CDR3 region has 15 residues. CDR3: CASSSSPRQMNEQFF. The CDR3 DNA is TGTGCCAGCAGCTCGAGTCCGAGACAGATGAATGAGCAGTTCTTC.

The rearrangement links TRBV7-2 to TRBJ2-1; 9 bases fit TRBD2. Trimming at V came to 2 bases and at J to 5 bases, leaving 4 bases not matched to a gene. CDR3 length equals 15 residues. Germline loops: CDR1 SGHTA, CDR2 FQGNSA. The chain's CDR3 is CASSLISGGNNEQFF. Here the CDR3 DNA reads TGTGCCAGCAGCTTAATTAGCGGGGGCAACAATGAGCAGTTCTTC.

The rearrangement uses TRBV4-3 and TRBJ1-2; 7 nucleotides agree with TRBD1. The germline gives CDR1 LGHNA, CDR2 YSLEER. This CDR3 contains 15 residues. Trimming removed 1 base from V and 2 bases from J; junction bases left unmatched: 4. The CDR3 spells CASSQARGQNYGYTF. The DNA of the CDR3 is TGCGCCAGCAGCCAAGCCCGGGGACAGAACTATGGCTACACCTTC.